Following are 25 T cell receptor beta chains from one sample sequenced in a study of response to subunit inactivated influenza vaccine. MiXCR, run by TCRdb on the RT-PCR reads, gives a single entry per CDR3 protein. The table has 500,000 to 650,000 distinct CDR3 sequences, approximately 7.7% seen once. This specimen consisted of PBMCs from blood, obtained roughly 24 months after vaccination. These TCRs come from a man aged 50 to 69 who received an inactivated influenza vaccine.

This clonotype was detected many times. V is TRBV20-1 and J is TRBJ2-7; 7 nucleotides match TRBD1. This CDR3 has 15 residues. Germline V gives CDR1 DFQATT, CDR2 SNEGSKA (reference sequence). Unmatched junction bases numbered 11, after V lost 6 bases and J lost 0 bases. CDR3 sequence reads: CSAITLQGRSYEQYF. Here the CDR3 DNA reads TGCAGTGCAATCACTTTACAGGGGCGCTCCTACGAGCAGTACTTC.

At least ten counts were recorded for this clonotype. This sequence joins TRBV12-3 or TRBV12-4 and TRBJ1-3; 7 bases are a match to TRBD1. The CDR3 spans 14 residues. The trim removed 4 bases at V and 5 bases at J, leaving 5 bases unmatched. The CDR3, as DNA: TGTGCCAGCAGTTCTGCAGGGGGAAGAAACACCATATATTTT. Translating it yields CASSSAGGRNTIYF.

This sequence joins TRBV7-9 and TRBJ2-3; a weak D match, TRBD1 (5 bases). Trimming shortened V by 3 bases and J by 2 bases, and 15 bases separated the two germline ends. CDR3 length: 16 residues. CDR1 and CDR2 (germline): SEHNR, FQNEAQ (reference sequence). CDR3 loop: CASSLPAGFSTDTQYF. The CDR3 coding sequence is TGTGCCAGCAGCTTGCCAGCAGGGTTCTCCACAGATACGCAGTATTTT.

This clonotype was seen a few times. J is TRBJ1-1 and V is TRBV27, with D possibly matching TRBD1 (6 bases). V was cut by 5 bases and J by 6 bases, with 13 bases left in between. CDR1 MNHEY and CDR2 SMNVEV come from the germline V gene (reference sequence). There are 13 residues in the CDR3. CDR3 sequence: CASSTYRVPEAFF. CDR3 DNA: TGTGCCAGCAGTACTTACAGGGTGCCTGAAGCTTTCTTT.

The chain is built from TRBV12-3 or TRBV12-4 and TRBJ2-1; maybe TRBD2 (5 bases). V was pared by 6 bases and J by 9 bases, with 12 bases between. This CDR3 has 12 amino acids. Here the CDR3 reads CASRKDGIEQFF. DNA of the CDR3: TGTGCCAGCAGGAAGGACGGGATTGAGCAGTTCTTC.

This clonotype was picked up a small number of times. The J gene is TRBJ1-2, the V gene TRBV20-1, with 7 bases aligning to TRBD1. The CDR3 contains 10 residues. The V segment lost 6 bases and the J segment 7 bases; nucleotides outside the gene matches: 2. CDR1 and CDR2 from the germline V gene are DFQATT and SNEGSKA (reference sequence). CDR3 sequence: CSATGVGYTF. The CDR3 bases are TGCAGTGCCACAGGGGTTGGCTACACCTTC.

This clonotype occurred a few times. The chain links TRBV11-2 to TRBJ2-7, with D perhaps assigned TRBD1 or TRBD2 (5 bases each). The CDR3 extends over 12 amino acids. Trimming left V 4 bases short and J 7 bases short, with 11 bases between. The germline CDR1 and CDR2 sequences are SGHAT and FQNNGV. The CDR3 nucleotides are TGTGCCAGCAGCTCAACTTGGGGGGAGCAGTACTTC. Translated: CASSSTWGEQYF.

This clonotype was seen only a few times. V and J are TRBV20-1 and TRBJ2-1, with TRBD2 matching over 12 bases. The germline gives CDR1 DFQATT, CDR2 SNEGSKA (reference sequence). With 4 bases clipped from V and 15 bases from J, the junction kept 10 bases outside the gene matches. This CDR3 region has 13 residues. The CDR3 here is CSATLAGGPMGFF. The DNA of the CDR3 is TGCAGTGCTACTCTAGCGGGAGGGCCTATGGGGTTCTTC.

In this sample, this clonotype turned up a few times. This chain uses TRBV4-1 with TRBJ2-7; tentatively, D is TRBD2 (5 bases). The germline CDR1 and CDR2 sequences are MGHRA and YSYEKL. Between the trimmed V and J ends, which lost 0 bases and 6 bases, there was a span of 9 bases. The CDR3 runs to 13 residues. The CDR3 reads CASSQDGLAEQYF. The CDR3 DNA reads TGCGCCAGCAGCCAAGACGGACTCGCCGAGCAGTACTTC.

This rearrangement joins TRBV12-3 or TRBV12-4 to TRBJ2-4, with D tentatively TRBD1 (5 bases). V was clipped by 6 bases and J by 0 bases, with 12 bases between them. The CDR3 covers 15 residues. CDR3 amino acids: CASRSGWAAKNIQYF. CDR3 nucleotides: TGTGCCAGCAGATCAGGGTGGGCAGCCAAAAACATTCAGTACTTC.

The chain carries TRBV20-1 and TRBJ2-4; 15 positions agree with TRBD2. Germline CDR1 and CDR2: DFQATT and SNEGSKA (reference sequence). The trim removed 1 base at V and 5 bases at J, leaving 12 bases unmatched. The CDR3 is 19 residues long. The CDR3 nucleotides are TGCAGTGCTAGAGCGGTAGGGACTAGCGGGAGGAGTCTCCAAAACATTCAGTACTTC. Its protein product is CSARAVGTSGRSLQNIQYF.

This clonotype was seen many times. This chain links TRBV4-3 with TRBJ2-7; D call uncertain. The CDR3 totals 11 residues. Germline V CDR1 and CDR2: LGHNA, YSLEER. The V gene lost 0 bases and the J gene lost 6 bases, with 3 bases spanning the gap. The CDR3 DNA is TGCGCCAGCAGCCAAGACTTCGAGCAGTACTTC. Protein: CASSQDFEQYF.

The chain recombines TRBV20-1 with TRBJ2-7; TRBD1 agrees at 12 bases. The length of the CDR3 is 15 residues. With 0 bases clipped from V and 4 bases from J, the junction kept 4 bases outside the gene matches. Germline-derived CDR1 and CDR2 are DFQATT and SNEGSKA (reference sequence). CDR3 sequence: CSARDQGQGAYEQYF. CDR3 sequence (DNA): TGCAGTGCTAGAGATCAGGGACAGGGGGCGTACGAGCAGTACTTC.

Only a few counts were recorded for this clonotype. The chain has TRBV7-2 and TRBJ2-7; 14 bases agree with TRBD2. CDR3 size: 18 residues. Germline lookup yields CDR1 SGHTA and CDR2 FQGNSA. The J segment lost 4 bases and the V segment lost 0 bases, leaving 8 bases of the junction unmatched. The CDR3 DNA reads as TGTGCCAGCAGCTTAGCCGGGACTAGCGGGAGTCAAGGATACGAGCAGTACTTC. It codes for CASSLAGTSGSQGYEQYF. Using reference TRBV7-2 and TRBJ2-7 for the parts outside the CDR3, the full variable domain is GAGVSQSPSNKVTEKGKDVELRCDPISGHTALYWYRQSLGQGLEFLIYFQGNSAPDKSGLPSDRFSAERTGGSVSTLTIQRTQQEDSAVYLCASSLAGTSGSQGYEQYFGPGTRLTVT.

The chain combines TRBV19 with TRBJ1-5; D is uncertain. Germline lookup yields CDR1 LNHDA and CDR2 SQIVND (reference sequence). This CDR3 spans 13 amino acids. V was cut by 3 bases and J by 7 bases, with 10 bases left in between. The CDR3 spells CASSIGQRQPQHF. The CDR3 DNA sequence: TGTGCCAGTAGTATCGGGCAGCGACAGCCCCAGCATTTT.

This clonotype came up a few times. V and J are TRBV27 and TRBJ1-1, with unresolved D. Germline lookup yields CDR1 MNHEY and CDR2 SMNVEV (reference sequence). This CDR3 has 14 residues. V was trimmed by 2 bases and J by 4 bases, leaving 11 bases between them. The CDR3 reads CASSLGKGGTEAFF. The CDR3 DNA reads TGTGCCAGCAGTTTAGGGAAAGGAGGCACTGAAGCTTTCTTT.

The J gene is TRBJ2-1, the V gene TRBV4-1, with 7 nucleotides matching TRBD1. In germline, CDR1 is MGHRA, CDR2 YSYEKL. With V trimmed by 1 base and J by 8 bases, 8 bases remained unmatched. The CDR3 is 15 residues long. CDR3 sequence: CASSQGQGTAHEQFF. The CDR3, as DNA: TGCGCCAGCAGCCAAGGACAGGGAACGGCCCATGAGCAGTTCTTC.

This clonotype was picked up a small number of times. This chain links TRBV7-8 with TRBJ1-1, with D unresolved. V was clipped by 2 bases and J by 5 bases, with 12 bases between them. CDR1 is SGHVS and CDR2 is FQNEAQ in the germline V gene. The CDR3 consists of 14 residues. As DNA, the CDR3 is TGTGCCAGCAGCTTATTCCTTTCCGAGACTGAAGCTTTCTTT. This sequence encodes CASSLFLSETEAFF.

The rearrangement links TRBV9 to TRBJ2-3; D remains ambiguous. Trimming removed 0 bases at V and 0 bases at J, with 8 bases between. The germline CDR1 and CDR2 sequences are SGDLS and YYNGEE. The CDR3 extends over 15 amino acids. The DNA of the CDR3 is TGTGCCAGCAGCGTAGAATCAGGAAGCACAGATACGCAGTATTTT. It specifies CASSVESGSTDTQYF.

The rearrangement links TRBV10-3 to TRBJ2-7; 12 bases line up with TRBD1. This CDR3 contains 14 residues. Trimming took 9 bases from V and 3 from J; bases not matched to a gene: 6. Germline V gene sequence: CDR1 ENHRY, CDR2 SYGVKD. CDR3: CAIRGQGAVYEQYF. The CDR3 nucleotides read TGTGCCATACGGGGACAGGGGGCCGTCTACGAGCAGTACTTC.

This clonotype was picked up a small number of times. The rearrangement joins TRBV10-3 to TRBJ1-1; D gene uncertain. This CDR3 has 14 amino acids. CDR1 is ENHRY, CDR2 SYGVKD, per germline. V lost 3 bases and J 0 bases, leaving 8 bases between the germline ends. The CDR3 is CAISDDTMNTEAFF. CDR3 in DNA: TGTGCCATCAGTGATGATACAATGAACACTGAAGCTTTCTTT.

V gene TRBV30 combines with J gene TRBJ2-5, with D possibly TRBD1 on 5 matching bases. This CDR3 has 15 amino acids. V was trimmed by 2 bases and J by 8 bases, leaving 21 bases between them. Germline loops: CDR1 GTSNPN, CDR2 SVGIG (reference sequence). The CDR3: CAWSPTRTLSNTQYF. The CDR3 DNA reads TGTGCCTGGAGTCCCACCCGGACACTAAGTAATACCCAGTACTTC.

This clonotype has just a few counts. J is TRBJ1-4 and V is TRBV6-1, with 7 bases aligning to TRBD1. Germline lookup yields CDR1 MNHNS and CDR2 SASEGT. CDR3 length: 13 residues. V lost 6 bases and J lost 7; bases outside the gene matches: 5. CDR3 nucleotide sequence: TGTGCCAGCAGCGGGACAGAGCGTGAAAAACTGTTTTTT. Translating gives CASSGTEREKLFF.

The rearrangement links TRBV6-7 to TRBJ2-1; 8 nucleotides line up with TRBD2. TRBV6-7 is flagged as an ORF with uncertain function. This CDR3 region has 18 residues. Unmatched junction bases numbered 12, after V lost 4 bases and J lost 1 base. The CDR3: CASSCGGSGKWSYNEQFF. The CDR3 DNA is TGTGCCAGCAGTTGCGGGGGTAGCGGGAAGTGGTCCTACAATGAGCAGTTCTTC.

This clonotype was counted between two and nine times. V and J are TRBV20-1 and TRBJ1-1; 7 bases match TRBD1. With V trimmed by 0 bases and J by 0 bases, 13 bases remained unmatched. The CDR3 covers 18 residues. CDR1 and CDR2 from the germline V gene are DFQATT and SNEGSKA (reference sequence). CDR3 loop: CSARDHEWVTGVNTEAFF. CDR3 nucleotides: TGCAGTGCTAGAGATCATGAATGGGTAACAGGGGTGAACACTGAAGCTTTCTTT.